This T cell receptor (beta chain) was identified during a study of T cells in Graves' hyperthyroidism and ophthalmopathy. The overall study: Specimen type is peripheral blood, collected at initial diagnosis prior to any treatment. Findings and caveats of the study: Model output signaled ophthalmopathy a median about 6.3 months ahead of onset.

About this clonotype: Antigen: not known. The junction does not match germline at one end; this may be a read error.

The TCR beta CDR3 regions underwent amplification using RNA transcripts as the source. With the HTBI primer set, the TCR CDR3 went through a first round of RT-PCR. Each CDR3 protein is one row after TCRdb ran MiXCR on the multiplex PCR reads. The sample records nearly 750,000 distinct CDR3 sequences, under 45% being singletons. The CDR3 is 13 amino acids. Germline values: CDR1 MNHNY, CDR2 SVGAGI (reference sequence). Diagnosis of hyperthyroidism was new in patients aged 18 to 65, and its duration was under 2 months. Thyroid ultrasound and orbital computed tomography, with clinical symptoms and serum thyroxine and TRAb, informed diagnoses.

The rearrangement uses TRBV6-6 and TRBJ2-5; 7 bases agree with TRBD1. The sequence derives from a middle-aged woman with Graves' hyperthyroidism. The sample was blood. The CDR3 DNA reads TGTGCCAGCAGCTTTGACAGGGCGGAGATCCAGTACTTC. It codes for CASSFDRAEIQYF.